What follows describes a single TCR beta chain. MiXCR, applied by TCRdb to the RT-PCR reads, yields one record per CDR3 protein. The data contain about 680,000 distinct CDR3 sequences, around 14% of them singletons. Per the germline V gene, CDR1 is SGHNT and CDR2 is YYREEE (reference sequence). V gave up 2 bases and J gave up 5 bases, with 16 bases separating them. The CDR3 runs 15 residues. J is TRBJ2-5 and V is TRBV5-4; D gene ambiguous. The sample taken for sequencing was memory CD4+ T cells from blood. The TCR sequence derives from a female donor in good health, serving as a healthy control. The DNA of the CDR3 is TGTGCCAGCAGCTTCGGCGGACCAAAACGGGAGACCCAGTACTTC. Encoded protein: CASSFGGPKRETQYF.